This entry concerns a single TCR beta chain. Produced via immunoSEQ multiplex PCR; TCRdb's table is partial and in-frame only. The data hold some 120,000 clones, with approximately 78% observed a single time. This entry belongs to a study of radiation and T cells in renal cell carcinoma. Study-wide background: Nephrectomy followed 15 Gy stereotactic body radiation by 4 weeks.

Specified time point: baseline pretreatment blood. Sample treatment: 15 Gy SBRT to primary tumor, nephrectomy 4 weeks later. Serial blood draws occurred at baseline and 2 and 4 weeks post-SBRT. The tumor was a clear cell renal cell carcinoma. Germline values: CDR1 MNHNS, CDR2 SASEGT. Trimming removed 7 bases at V and 7 bases at J, with 7 bases between. The CDR3 extends over 11 amino acids. The specimen comprised blood, sampled from a patient whose treatment included radiotherapy and nephrectomy. The V call is TRBV6-1, the J call TRBJ2-2; unclear D gene. The clonotype was recovered from a woman aged 55-70 years with renal cell carcinoma. CDR3 residues: CASTDGGELFF. As DNA, the CDR3 is TGTGCCAGCACCGATGGCGGGGAGCTGTTTTTT.